A selection of T cell receptor beta chains follows, all from one sample in a study of T cells in Graves' hyperthyroidism and ophthalmopathy. TCRdb independently ran MiXCR on the multiplex PCR reads; one entry per CDR3 protein. The sample includes approximately 400,000 distinct CDR3 sequences, about 14% of them seen just once. The sample was blood. These receptors all stem from a woman aged 25-40 years with Graves' ophthalmopathy. Both conserved end residues are part of each CDR3. The order of the fields is D gene, V gene, clone size, J gene, CDR3 protein, CDR3 DNA. D genes are given only for firm matches. Expanded clones are given a class, and other clones once, few, many or no size at all.

-,TRBV7-9,few,TRBJ1-4,CASSLRTGTRNNEKLFF,TGTGCCAGCAGCCTGAGGACTGGGACAAGGAATAATGAAAAACTGTTTTTT
TRBD2,TRBV29-1,-,TRBJ2-7,CSVSGLAGISSYEQYF,TGCAGCGTCTCGGGACTAGCGGGAATAAGCTCCTACGAGCAGTACTTC
-,TRBV6-1,many,TRBJ2-7,CASRKVSYEQYF,TGTGCCAGCAGAAAGGTCTCCTACGAGCAGTACTTC
TRBD1,TRBV20-1,many,TRBJ1-1,CSARKRMDRGDTEAFF,TGCAGTGCTAGGAAAAGAATGGACAGGGGGGACACTGAAGCTTTCTTT
TRBD2,TRBV2,many,TRBJ2-7,CASRQRGGIGEQYF,TGTGCCAGCCGTCAGCGGGGGGGCATAGGCGAGCAGTACTTC
TRBD1,TRBV5-5,few,TRBJ2-5,CASSLVGTGQETQYF,TGTGCCAGCAGCTTGGTGGGGACAGGACAAGAGACCCAGTACTTC
TRBD1,TRBV27,many,TRBJ1-5,CASRIGQADSNQPQHF,TGTGCCAGCAGGATCGGACAGGCCGATAGCAATCAGCCCCAGCATTTT
-,TRBV12-3/TRBV12-4,many,TRBJ1-4,CASSPTQEKLFF,TGTGCCAGCAGTCCTACACAGGAAAAACTGTTTTTT
TRBD1,TRBV5-1,many,TRBJ1-4,CASSTDRAGEKLFF,TGCGCCAGCAGCACGGACAGGGCGGGTGAAAAACTGTTTTTT
TRBD1,TRBV3-1,many,TRBJ1-6,CASSQGQGRGSSYNSPLHF,TGTGCCAGCAGCCAAGGACAGGGGAGGGGTAGCTCCTATAATTCACCCCTCCACTTT
TRBD1,TRBV12-3/TRBV12-4,many,TRBJ2-7,CASSRQGFGEQYF,TGTGCCAGCAGTAGACAGGGGTTCGGCGAGCAGTACTTC
TRBD2,TRBV12-3/TRBV12-4,few,TRBJ2-2,CASSLRQGRANTGELFF,TGTGCCAGCAGTCTCCGGCAAGGGAGGGCGAACACCGGGGAGCTGTTTTTT
-,TRBV4-1,few,TRBJ1-4,CASSQNPQGNEKLFF,TGCGCCAGCAGCCAAAACCCACAGGGAAATGAAAAACTGTTTTTT
-,TRBV28,many,TRBJ1-6,CASSPLRWGAHNSPLHF,TGTGCCAGCAGCCCCCTCAGATGGGGGGCGCATAATTCACCCCTCCACTTT